This T cell receptor (beta chain) was captured by sequencing in a study of cytomegalovirus exposure and HLA in healthy donors. The study's findings and limits: As a later analysis revealed, the rate of TCR association differed by HLA locus, with DRB1 most and HLA-C fewest. CMV antigen specificity was confirmed in vitro for a few CMV-associated chains. Presence/absence comparisons presumed near-even sequencing depth among donors. There were several of the most significant clusters that appeared linked to common viral pathogens in a later analysis.

This clone turned up a few times. Its cognate antigen is unknown. At one of its ends the junction is not consistent with the germline gene, which may arise from a read error. The study ran its PCR with 60 Vbeta and 13 Jbeta primers. Clones were read by immunoSEQ multiplex PCR, and TCRdb kept only the in-frame ones, dropping some. Altogether some 140,000 clones are present, 65% to 80% being singletons, with the ten largest covering 1% to 1.5%. The receptor was derived from a male donor in good health and CMV-seropositive. Sequencing used PBMCs.

CDR3 amino acids: CASSEDRGDTSYGYTF. As DNA, the CDR3 is TGTGCTAGCAGCGAAGACAGGGGCGACACGTCCTATGGCTACACCTTC. The rearrangement joins TRBV7-7 to TRBJ1-2, with 8 bases that match TRBD1. This CDR3 has 16 amino acids. Germline lookup yields CDR1 SSHAT and CDR2 FNYEAQ (reference sequence).